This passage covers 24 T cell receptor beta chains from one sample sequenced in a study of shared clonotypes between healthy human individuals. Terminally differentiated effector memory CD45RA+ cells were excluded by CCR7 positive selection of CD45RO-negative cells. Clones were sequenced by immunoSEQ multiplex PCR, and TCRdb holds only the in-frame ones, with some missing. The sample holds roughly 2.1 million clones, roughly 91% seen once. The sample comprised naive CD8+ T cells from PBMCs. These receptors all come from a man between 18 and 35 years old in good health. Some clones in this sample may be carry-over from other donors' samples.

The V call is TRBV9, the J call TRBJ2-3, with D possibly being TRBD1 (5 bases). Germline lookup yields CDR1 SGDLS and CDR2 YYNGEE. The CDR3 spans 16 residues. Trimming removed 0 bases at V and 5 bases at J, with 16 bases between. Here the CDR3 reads CASSVGESIQGDTQYF. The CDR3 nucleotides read TGTGCCAGCAGCGTAGGTGAATCTATTCAGGGAGATACGCAGTATTTT.

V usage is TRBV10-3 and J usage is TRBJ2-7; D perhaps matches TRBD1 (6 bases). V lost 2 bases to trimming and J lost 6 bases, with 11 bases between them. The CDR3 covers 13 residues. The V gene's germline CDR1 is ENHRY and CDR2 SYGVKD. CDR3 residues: CAISEAQGSEQYF. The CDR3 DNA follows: TGTGCCATCAGTGAGGCACAGGGAAGCGAGCAGTACTTC.

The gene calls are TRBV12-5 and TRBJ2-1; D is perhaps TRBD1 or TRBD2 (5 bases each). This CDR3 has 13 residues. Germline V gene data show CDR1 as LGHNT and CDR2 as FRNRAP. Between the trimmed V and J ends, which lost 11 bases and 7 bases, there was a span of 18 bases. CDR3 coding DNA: TGTGCTGGGGTAGGGGAGCGAGGGAATGAGCAGTTCTTC. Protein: CAGVGERGNEQFF.

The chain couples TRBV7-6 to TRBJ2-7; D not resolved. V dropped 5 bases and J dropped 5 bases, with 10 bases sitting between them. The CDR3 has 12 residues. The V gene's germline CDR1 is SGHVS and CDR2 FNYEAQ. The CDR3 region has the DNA TGTGCCAGCAGCGCCAACAAGGACGAGCAGTACTTC. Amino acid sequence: CASSANKDEQYF.

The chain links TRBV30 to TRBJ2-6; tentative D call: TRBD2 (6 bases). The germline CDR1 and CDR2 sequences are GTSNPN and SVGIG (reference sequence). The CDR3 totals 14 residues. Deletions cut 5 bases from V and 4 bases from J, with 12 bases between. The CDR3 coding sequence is TGTGCCTGGGCGGGGACGTCGGGGGCCAACGTCCTGACTTTC. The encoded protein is CAWAGTSGANVLTF.

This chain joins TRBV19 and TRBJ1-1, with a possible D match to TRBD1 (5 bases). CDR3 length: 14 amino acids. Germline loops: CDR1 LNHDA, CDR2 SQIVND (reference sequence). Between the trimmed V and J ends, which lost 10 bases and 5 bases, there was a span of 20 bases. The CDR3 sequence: CATRVGRGLTEAFF. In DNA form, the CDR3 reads TGTGCCACAAGAGTGGGGAGGGGACTTACTGAAGCTTTCTTT.

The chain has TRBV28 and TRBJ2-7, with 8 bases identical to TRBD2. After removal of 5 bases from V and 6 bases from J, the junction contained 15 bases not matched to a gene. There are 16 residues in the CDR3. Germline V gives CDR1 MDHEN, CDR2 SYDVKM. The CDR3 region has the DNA TGTGCCAGCAGTCTGATCTCTAGCGGGTCGCGGGGCGAGCAGTACTTC. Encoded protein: CASSLISSGSRGEQYF.

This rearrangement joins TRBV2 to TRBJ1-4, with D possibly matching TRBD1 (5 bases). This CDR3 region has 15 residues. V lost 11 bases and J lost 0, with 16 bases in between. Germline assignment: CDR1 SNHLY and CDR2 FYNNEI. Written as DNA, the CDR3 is TGTGCCGGCCAATCAGGGTTTGCAACTAATGAAAAACTGTTTTTT. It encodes CAGQSGFATNEKLFF.

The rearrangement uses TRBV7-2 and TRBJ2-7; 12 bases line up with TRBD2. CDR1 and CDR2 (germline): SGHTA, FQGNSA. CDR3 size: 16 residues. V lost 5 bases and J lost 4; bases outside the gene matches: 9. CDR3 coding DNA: TGTGCCAGCAGCCCCAGGACTAGCGGGATTACTTACGAGCAGTACTTC. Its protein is CASSPRTSGITYEQYF.

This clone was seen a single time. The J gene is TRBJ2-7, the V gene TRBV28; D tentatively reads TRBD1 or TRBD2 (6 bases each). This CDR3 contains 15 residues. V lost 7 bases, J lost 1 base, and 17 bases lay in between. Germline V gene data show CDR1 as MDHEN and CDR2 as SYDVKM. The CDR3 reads CASKLKRGTSYEQYF. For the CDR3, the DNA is TGTGCCAGCAAACTGAAACGGGGGACATCCTACGAGCAGTACTTC.

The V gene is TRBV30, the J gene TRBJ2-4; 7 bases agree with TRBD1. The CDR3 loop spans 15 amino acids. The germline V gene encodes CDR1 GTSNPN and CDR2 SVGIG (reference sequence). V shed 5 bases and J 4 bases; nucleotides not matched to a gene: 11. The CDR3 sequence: CAWPYTGTEKNIQYF. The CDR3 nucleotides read TGTGCCTGGCCATACACCGGGACAGAGAAAAACATTCAGTACTTC. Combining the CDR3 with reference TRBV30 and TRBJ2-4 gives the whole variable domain SQTIHQWPATLVQPVGSPLSLECTVEGTSNPNLYWYRQAAGRGLQLLFYSVGIGQISSEVPQNLSASRPQDRQFILSSKKLLLSDSGFYLCAWPYTGTEKNIQYFGAGTRLSVL.

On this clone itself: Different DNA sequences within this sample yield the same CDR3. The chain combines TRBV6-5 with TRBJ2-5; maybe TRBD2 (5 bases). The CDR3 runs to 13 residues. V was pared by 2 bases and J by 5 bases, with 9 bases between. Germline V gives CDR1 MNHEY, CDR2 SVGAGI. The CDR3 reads CASSYGRGETQYF. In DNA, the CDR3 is TGTGCCAGCAGTTACGGCAGAGGGGAGACCCAGTACTTC.

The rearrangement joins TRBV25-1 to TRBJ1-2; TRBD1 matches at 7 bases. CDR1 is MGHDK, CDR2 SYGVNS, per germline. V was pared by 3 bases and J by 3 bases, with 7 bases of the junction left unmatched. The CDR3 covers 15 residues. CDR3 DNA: TGTGCCAGCAGTGATCAGGGGGTAAGATACTATGGCTACACCTTC. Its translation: CASSDQGVRYYGYTF.

The CDR3 region is CASSPRGRQPQHF. The DNA for the CDR3 is TGTGCCAGTTCCCCGCGGGGGAGGCAGCCCCAGCATTTT. The gene calls are TRBV19 and TRBJ1-5; TRBD1 is a possible D gene (5 bases). This CDR3 region has 13 residues. Between the trimmed V and J ends, which lost 8 bases and 7 bases, there was a span of 15 bases. Germline V gene sequence: CDR1 LNHDA, CDR2 SQIVND (reference sequence).

Written as DNA, the CDR3 is TGTGCCAGCAGCTTCAGCGACAGGGGAGGGGACGAGCAGTACTTC. This gives the protein CASSFSDRGGDEQYF. The chain combines TRBV7-2 with TRBJ2-5; TRBD1 might be the D (8 bases). Near its end, the DNA agrees better with TRBJ2-7, so the J call may be wrong. CDR3 length equals 15 residues. CDR1 and CDR2 from the germline V gene are SGHTA and FQGNSA.

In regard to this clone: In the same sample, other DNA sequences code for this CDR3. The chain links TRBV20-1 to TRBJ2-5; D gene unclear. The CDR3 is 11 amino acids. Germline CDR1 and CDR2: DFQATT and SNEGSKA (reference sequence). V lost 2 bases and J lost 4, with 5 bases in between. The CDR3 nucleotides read TGCAGTGCTAGATTAGGAGAGACCCAGTACTTC. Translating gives CSARLGETQYF.

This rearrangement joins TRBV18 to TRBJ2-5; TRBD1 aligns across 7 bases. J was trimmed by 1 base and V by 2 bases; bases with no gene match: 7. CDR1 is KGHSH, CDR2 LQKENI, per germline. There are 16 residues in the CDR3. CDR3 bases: TGTGCCAGCTCACCAGACCGACAGGGCCTCCAAGAGACCCAGTACTTC. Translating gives CASSPDRQGLQETQYF.

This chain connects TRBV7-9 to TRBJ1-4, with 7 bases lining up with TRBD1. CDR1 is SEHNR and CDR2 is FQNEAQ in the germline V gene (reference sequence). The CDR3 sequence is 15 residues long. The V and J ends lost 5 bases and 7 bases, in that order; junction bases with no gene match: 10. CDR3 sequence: CASSGVQGRGEKLFF. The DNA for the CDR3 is TGTGCCAGCAGCGGAGTACAGGGGAGGGGTGAAAAACTGTTTTTT.

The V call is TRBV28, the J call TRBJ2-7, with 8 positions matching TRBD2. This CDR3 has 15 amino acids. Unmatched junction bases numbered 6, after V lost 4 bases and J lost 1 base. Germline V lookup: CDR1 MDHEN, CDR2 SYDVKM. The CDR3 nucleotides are TGTGCCAGCAGTTACGGGGGGGACTTATCCTACGAGCAGTACTTC. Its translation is CASSYGGDLSYEQYF. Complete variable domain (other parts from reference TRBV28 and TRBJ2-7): DVKVTQSSRYLVKRTGEKVFLECVQDMDHENMFWYRQDPGLGLRLIYFSYDVKMKEKGDIPEGYSVSREKKERFSLILESASTNQTSMYLCASSYGGDLSYEQYFGPGTRLTVT.

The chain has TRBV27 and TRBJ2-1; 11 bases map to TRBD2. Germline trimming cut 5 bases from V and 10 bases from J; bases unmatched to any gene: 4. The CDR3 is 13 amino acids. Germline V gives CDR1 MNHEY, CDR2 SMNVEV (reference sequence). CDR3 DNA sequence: TGTGCCAGCAGTCTAGCGGGAGGTTACGAGCAGTTCTTC. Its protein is CASSLAGGYEQFF.

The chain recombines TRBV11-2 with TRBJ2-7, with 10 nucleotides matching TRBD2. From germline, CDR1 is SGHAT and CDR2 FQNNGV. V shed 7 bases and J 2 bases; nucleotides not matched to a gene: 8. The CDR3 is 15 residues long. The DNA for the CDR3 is TGTGCCAGCACTTTTGGGACTAGCGAGGCCTACGAGCAGTACTTC. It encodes CASTFGTSEAYEQYF.

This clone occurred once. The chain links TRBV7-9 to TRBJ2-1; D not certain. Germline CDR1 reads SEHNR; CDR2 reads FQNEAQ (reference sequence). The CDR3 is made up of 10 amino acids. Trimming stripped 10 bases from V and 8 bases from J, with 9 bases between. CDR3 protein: CATRSDEQFF. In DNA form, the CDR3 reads TGTGCCACAAGGAGCGATGAGCAGTTCTTC.

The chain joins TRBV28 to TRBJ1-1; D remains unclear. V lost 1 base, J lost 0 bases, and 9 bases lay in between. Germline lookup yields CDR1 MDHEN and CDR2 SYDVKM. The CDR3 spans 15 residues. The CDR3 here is CASSLYAVMNTEAFF. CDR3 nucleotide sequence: TGTGCCAGCAGTTTATATGCAGTAATGAACACTGAAGCTTTCTTT.

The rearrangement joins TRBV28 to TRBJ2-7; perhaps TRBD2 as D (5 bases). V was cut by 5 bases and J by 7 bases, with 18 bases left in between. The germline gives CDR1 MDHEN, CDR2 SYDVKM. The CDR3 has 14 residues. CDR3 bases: TGTGCCAGCAGTCCTCGGACTCCTGACGGGGAGCAGTACTTC. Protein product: CASSPRTPDGEQYF.